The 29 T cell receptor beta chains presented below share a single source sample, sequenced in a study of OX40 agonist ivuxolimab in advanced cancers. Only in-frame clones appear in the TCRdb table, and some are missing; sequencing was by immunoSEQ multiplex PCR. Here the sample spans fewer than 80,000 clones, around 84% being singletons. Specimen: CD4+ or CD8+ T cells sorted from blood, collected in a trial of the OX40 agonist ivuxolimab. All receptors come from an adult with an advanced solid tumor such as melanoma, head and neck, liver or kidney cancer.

In nucleotides, the CDR3 is TGTGCCAGCTCACCTTCGGGCGGGAGTGGTGAGCAGTTCTTC. Amino acids: CASSPSGGSGEQFF. The gene calls are TRBV18 and TRBJ2-1; 7 bases align to TRBD2. The CDR3 length is 14 residues. Germline CDR1 and CDR2: KGHSH and LQKENI. V gave up 3 bases and J gave up 9 bases; unmatched junction bases: 8.

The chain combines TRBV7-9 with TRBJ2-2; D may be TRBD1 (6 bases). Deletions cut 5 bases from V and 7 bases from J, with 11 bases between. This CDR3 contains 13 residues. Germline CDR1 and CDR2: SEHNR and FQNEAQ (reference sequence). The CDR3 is CASSDGTLGELFF. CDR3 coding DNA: TGTGCCAGCAGCGATGGGACACTCGGGGAGCTGTTTTTT.

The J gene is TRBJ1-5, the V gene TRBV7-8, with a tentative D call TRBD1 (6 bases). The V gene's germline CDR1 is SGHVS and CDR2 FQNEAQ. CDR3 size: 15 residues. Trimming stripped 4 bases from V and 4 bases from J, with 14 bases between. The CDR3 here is CASSSRGIRNQPQHF. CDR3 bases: TGTGCCAGCAGCTCAAGGGGGATTAGAAATCAGCCCCAGCATTTT.

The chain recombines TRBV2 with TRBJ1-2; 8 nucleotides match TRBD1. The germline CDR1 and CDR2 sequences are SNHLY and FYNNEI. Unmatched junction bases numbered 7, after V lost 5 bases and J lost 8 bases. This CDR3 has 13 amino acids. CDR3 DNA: TGTGCCAGCAGTCTCAGGGGGCAAGGGGGCTACACCTTC. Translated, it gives CASSLRGQGGYTF.

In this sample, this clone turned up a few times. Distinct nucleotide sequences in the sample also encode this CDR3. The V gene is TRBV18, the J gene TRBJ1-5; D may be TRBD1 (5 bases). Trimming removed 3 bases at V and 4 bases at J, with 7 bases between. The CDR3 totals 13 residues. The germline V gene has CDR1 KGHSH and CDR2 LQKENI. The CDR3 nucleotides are TGTGCCAGCTCACCTGACAGAAATCAGCCCCAGCATTTT. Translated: CASSPDRNQPQHF.

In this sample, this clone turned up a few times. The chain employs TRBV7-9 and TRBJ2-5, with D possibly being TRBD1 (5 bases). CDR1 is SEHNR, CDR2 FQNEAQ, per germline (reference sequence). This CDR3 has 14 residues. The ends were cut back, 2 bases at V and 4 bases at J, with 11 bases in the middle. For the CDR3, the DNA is TGTGCCAGCAGCTTAACGCAGGGTCGAGAGACCCAGTACTTC. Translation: CASSLTQGRETQYF.

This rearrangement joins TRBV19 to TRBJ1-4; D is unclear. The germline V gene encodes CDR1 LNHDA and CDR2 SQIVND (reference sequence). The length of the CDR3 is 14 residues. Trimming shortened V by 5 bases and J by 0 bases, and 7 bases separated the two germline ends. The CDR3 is CASSRSATNEKLFF. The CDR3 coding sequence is TGTGCCAGTAGTCGATCTGCAACTAATGAAAAACTGTTTTTT.

The CDR3 sequence: CASSQEDLGQGPNYGYTF. The CDR3, as DNA: TGTGCCAGCAGCCAGGAAGATTTGGGACAGGGCCCCAACTATGGCTACACCTTC. The chain recombines TRBV4-2 with TRBJ1-2; 9 nucleotides agree with TRBD1. CDR3 length: 18 residues. J was trimmed by 2 bases and V by 3 bases; bases with no gene match: 13. Germline V gene lookup returns CDR1 LGHNA and CDR2 YNFKEQ.

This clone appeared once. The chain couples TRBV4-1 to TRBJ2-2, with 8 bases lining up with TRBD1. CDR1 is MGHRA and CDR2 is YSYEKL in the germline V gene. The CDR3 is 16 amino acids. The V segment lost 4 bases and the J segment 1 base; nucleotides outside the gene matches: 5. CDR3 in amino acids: CASSPSDRGNTGELFF. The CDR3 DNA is TGCGCCAGCAGCCCGTCCGACAGGGGGAACACCGGGGAGCTGTTTTTT.

DNA of the CDR3: TGTGCCAGCAGTTTAATAGGGATGGAAGGAAACACCATATATTTT. Amino acids: CASSLIGMEGNTIYF. This chain joins TRBV28 and TRBJ1-3; D gene ambiguous. The CDR3 runs to 15 residues. Trimming took 2 bases from V and 4 from J, leaving 12 bases between them. Germline CDR1 MDHEN, CDR2 SYDVKM. Looking up the rest from reference TRBV28 and TRBJ1-3 gives the full variable domain: DVKVTQSSRYLVKRTGEKVFLECVQDMDHENMFWYRQDPGLGLRLIYFSYDVKMKEKGDIPEGYSVSREKKERFSLILESASTNQTSMYLCASSLIGMEGNTIYFGEGSWLTVV.

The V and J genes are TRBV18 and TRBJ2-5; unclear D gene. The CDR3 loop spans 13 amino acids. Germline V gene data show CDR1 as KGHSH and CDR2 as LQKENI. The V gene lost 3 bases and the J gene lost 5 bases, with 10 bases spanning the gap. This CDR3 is CASSPRVRETQYF. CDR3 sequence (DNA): TGTGCCAGCTCACCTCGGGTCAGGGAGACCCAGTACTTC.

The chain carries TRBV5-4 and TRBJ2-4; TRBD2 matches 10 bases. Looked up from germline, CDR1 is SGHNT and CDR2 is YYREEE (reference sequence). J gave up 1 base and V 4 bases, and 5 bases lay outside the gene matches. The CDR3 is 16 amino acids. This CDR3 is CASSAAGGVAKNIQYF. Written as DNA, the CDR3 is TGTGCCAGCAGCGCAGCGGGAGGGGTCGCCAAAAACATTCAGTACTTC.

CDR3 sequence: CASGLVGVAFLYF. The CDR3 DNA reads as TGTGCTAGTGGTTTGGTAGGAGTCGCGTTCCTCTACTTC. The chain carries TRBV12-5 and TRBJ2-7; D not resolved. This CDR3 is 13 amino acids long. Germline V CDR1 and CDR2: LGHNT, FRNRAP. With 0 bases removed from V and 13 bases from J, the gap between germline ends came to 16 bases. The full variable domain, in which reference TRBV12-5 and TRBJ2-7 provide the parts outside the CDR3, is DARVTQTPRHKVTEMGQEVTMRCQPILGHNTVFWYRQTMMQGLELLAYFRNRAPLDDSGMPKDRFSAEMPDATLATLKIQPSEPRDSAVYFCASGLVGVAFLYFGPGTRLTVT.

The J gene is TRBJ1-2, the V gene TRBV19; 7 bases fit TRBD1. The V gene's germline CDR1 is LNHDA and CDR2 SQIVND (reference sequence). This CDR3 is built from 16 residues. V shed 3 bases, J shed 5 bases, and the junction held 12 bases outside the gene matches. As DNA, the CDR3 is TGTGCCAGTAGTATGGCGGGCTCCGGGACAGCTTATGGCTACACCTTC. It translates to CASSMAGSGTAYGYTF.

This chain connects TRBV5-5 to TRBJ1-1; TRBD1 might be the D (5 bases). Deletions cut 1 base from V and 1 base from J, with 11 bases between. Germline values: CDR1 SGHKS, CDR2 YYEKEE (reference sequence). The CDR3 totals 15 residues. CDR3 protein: CASSLLPGPNTEAFF. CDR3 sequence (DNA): TGTGCCAGCAGCTTGTTGCCGGGGCCGAACACTGAAGCTTTCTTT. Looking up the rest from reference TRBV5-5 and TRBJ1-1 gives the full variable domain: DAGVTQSPTHLIKTRGQQVTLRCSPISGHKSVSWYQQVLGQGPQFIFQYYEKEERGRGNFPDRFSARQFPNYSSELNVNALLLGDSALYLCASSLLPGPNTEAFFGQGTRLTVV.

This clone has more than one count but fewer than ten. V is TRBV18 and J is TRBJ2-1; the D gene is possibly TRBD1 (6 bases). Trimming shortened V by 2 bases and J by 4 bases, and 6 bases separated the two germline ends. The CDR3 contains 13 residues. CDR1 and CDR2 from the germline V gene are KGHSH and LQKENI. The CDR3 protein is CASSPGQYNEQFF. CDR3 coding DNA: TGTGCCAGCTCACCAGGACAGTACAATGAGCAGTTCTTC.

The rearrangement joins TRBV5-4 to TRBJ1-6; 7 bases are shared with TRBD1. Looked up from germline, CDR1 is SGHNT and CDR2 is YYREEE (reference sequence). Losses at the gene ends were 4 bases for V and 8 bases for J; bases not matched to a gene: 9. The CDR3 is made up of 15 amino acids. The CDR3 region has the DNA TGTGCCAGCAGCCTGGGACAGAGGGTGGATTCACCCCTCCACTTT. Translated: CASSLGQRVDSPLHF.

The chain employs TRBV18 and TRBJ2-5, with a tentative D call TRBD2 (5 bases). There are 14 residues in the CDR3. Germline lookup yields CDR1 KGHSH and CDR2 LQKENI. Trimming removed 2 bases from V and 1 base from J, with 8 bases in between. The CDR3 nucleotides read TGTGCCAGCTCACCATCGGGGATCCAAGAGACCCAGTACTTC. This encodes CASSPSGIQETQYF.

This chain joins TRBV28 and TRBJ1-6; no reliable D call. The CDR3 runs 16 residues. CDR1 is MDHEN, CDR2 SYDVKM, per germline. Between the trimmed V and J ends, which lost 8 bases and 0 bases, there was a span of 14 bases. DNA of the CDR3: TGTGCCAGCTCCACTGGCCCGAACTCCTATAATTCACCCCTCCACTTT. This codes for CASSTGPNSYNSPLHF.

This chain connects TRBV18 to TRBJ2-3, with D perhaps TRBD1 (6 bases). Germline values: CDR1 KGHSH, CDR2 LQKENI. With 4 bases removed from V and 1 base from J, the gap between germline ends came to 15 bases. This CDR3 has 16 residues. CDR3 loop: CASSRIRDTRTDTQYF. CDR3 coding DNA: TGTGCCAGCTCACGGATCCGGGACACTCGCACAGATACGCAGTATTTT.

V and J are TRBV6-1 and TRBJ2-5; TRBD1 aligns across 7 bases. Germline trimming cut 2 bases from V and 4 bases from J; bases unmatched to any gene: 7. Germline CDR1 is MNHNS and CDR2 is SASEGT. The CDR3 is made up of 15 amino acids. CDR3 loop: CASSERRTGRETQYF. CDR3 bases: TGTGCCAGCAGTGAACGAAGGACAGGCAGAGAGACCCAGTACTTC.

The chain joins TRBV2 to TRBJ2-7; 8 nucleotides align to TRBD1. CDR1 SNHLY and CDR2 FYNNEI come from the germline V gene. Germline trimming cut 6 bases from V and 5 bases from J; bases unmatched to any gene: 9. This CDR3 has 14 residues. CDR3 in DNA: TGTGCCAGCAGGGGGTCGACAGGGGCCCACGAGCAGTACTTC. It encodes CASRGSTGAHEQYF.

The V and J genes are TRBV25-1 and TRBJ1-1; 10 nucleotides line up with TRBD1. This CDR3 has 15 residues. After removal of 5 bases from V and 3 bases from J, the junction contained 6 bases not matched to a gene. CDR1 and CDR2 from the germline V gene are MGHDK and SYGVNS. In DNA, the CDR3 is TGTGCCAGCAGTTCGCCCGGGACAGGGGACACTGAAGCTTTCTTT. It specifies CASSSPGTGDTEAFF.

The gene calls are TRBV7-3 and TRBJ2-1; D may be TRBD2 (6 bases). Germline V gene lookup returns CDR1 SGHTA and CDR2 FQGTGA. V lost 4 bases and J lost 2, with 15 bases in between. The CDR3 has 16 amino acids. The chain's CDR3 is CASSSPGTGPYNEQFF. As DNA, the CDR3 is TGTGCCAGCAGCTCCCCCGGGACTGGACCCTACAATGAGCAGTTCTTC.

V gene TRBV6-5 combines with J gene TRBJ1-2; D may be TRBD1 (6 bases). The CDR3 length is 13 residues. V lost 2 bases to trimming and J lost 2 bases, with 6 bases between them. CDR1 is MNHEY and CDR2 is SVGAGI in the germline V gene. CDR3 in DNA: TGTGCCAGCAGTTACGGGACAAACTATGGCTACACCTTC. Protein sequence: CASSYGTNYGYTF.

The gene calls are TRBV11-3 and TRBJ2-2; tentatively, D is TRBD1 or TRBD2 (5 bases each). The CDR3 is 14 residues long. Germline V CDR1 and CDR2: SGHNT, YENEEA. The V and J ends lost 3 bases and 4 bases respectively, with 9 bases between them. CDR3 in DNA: TGTGCCAGCAGCTTGGGGGTCCTCACCGGGGAGCTGTTTTTT. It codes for CASSLGVLTGELFF.

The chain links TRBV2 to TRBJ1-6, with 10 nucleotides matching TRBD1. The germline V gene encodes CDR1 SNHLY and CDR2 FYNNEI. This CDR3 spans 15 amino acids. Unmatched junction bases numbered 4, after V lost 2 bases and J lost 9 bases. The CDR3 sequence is CASSEWGQGFSPLHF. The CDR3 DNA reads TGTGCCAGCAGTGAATGGGGACAGGGGTTTTCACCCCTCCACTTT.

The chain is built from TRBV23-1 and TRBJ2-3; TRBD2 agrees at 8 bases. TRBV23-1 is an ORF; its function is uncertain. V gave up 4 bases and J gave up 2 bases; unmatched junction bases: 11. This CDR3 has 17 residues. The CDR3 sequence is CASSPHLAGPPTDTQYF. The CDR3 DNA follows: TGCGCCAGCAGTCCCCACTTAGCGGGGCCCCCCACAGATACGCAGTATTTT.

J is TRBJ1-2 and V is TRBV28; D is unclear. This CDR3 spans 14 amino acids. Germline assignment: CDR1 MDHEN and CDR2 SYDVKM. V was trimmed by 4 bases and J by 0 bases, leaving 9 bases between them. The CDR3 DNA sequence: TGTGCCAGCAGTTACAGCCGAGCTAACTATGGCTACACCTTC. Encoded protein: CASSYSRANYGYTF.